Sequencing of this TCR beta chain was carried out in a study of cytomegalovirus exposure and HLA in healthy donors (dated by TCRdb to about 2017). As for the study more broadly: According to a later analysis, one platform produced both the 120 validation repertoires and the 720 or so repertoires of the first cohort. The study aimed to test whether cataloging public T cell receptors could reveal signatures of past pathogen exposure. High-throughput TCR immunosequencing, statistical association of individual TCRs with disease status, and machine learning were combined to predict cytomegalovirus infection status. Besides the first cohort of 500 to 700 subjects, a separate validation cohort made up of some 110 different subjects was used.

As concerns this clone: The clone's antigen remains unknown. Within one base of it there is no much larger clone, and no base qualities were kept.

General findings and caveats noted by the study authors: Most TCR sequences were observed very rarely across donors, whereas some public TCRs were present in many individuals. All 120 or so repertoires were used to score co-occurrence in the validation cohort in a later analysis, because that analysis had no HLA typing for the cohort. The classifier was reported to diagnose cytomegalovirus status with high specificity and sensitivity in both the original and validation cohorts. The authors suggested that the approach could potentially be generalized to other disease states and immunological phenotypes. A few of the identified cytomegalovirus-associated TCR beta chains were confirmed in vitro to be specific for cytomegalovirus antigens. In the study, approximately 160 TCR beta chains were listed as associated with cytomegalovirus. Subsequent analysis determined that TCRs grouped into clusters in the first cohort also showed a tendency toward co-occurrence across the 120 validation repertoires, and 94% of cluster scores exceeded 0.

The donors were included in the validation cohort of over a hundred subjects, a group kept apart from the roughly 680-subject first cohort. Libraries were prepared through the immunoSEQ multiplex PCR assay. Per the authors' processing: A statistical classification framework was built to diagnose cytomegalovirus status from the catalog of TCR beta chain sequences. TCRdb mirrors the immuneACCESS table, restricted to in-frame sequences. Some clones are absent from its copies; in checked studies, under half trace to an unresolved V gene, and the reason for the others is unknown. Clone size and the V and J calls come from that table; the DNA yielded D and trimming. The sample has roughly 52,000 clones on record, 90% of them singletons. Of the sample, around 2.8% falls within the top ten clones. Via the germline V gene, CDR1 is SQVTM and CDR2 ANQGSEA. Compared with germline, V lacks 6 bases and J lacks 4 bases; bases without a gene match: 13. Its CDR3 holds 16 amino acids, cysteine through phenylalanine. The DNA shown is the 48-base CDR3, in frame from base 1.

This chain is built from TRBV29-1 and TRBJ2-7, and 12 junctional nucleotides match TRBD2. Sequenced sample: PBMCs. This TCR was sampled from a man aged 18 to 30 in good health and CMV-seronegative. The CDR3 loop reads CSVRTGKTSGSYEQYF. The base sequence is TGCAGCGTCCGGACAGGAAAGACTAGCGGGAGTTACGAGCAGTACTTC.